Listed below are T cell receptor beta chains from one sample, sequenced in a study of blood T cell repertoires in COVID-19. This table comes from immunoSEQ multiplex PCR, and its TCRdb copy is limited to in-frame clones, with some not included. The sample holds 80,000 to 95,000 clones, over 75% seen once. Specimen: peripheral blood. The receptors derive from a man in his 70s with acute or convalescent COVID-19. CDR3s include the opening cysteine and the closing phenylalanine or tryptophan. The order of the fields is V gene, D gene, J gene, clone size, CDR3 DNA, CDR3 protein. A D gene is named only where the DNA matches it firmly. Some rows have no size entry. The others give once, few or many, or a class for an expanded clone.

V gene: TRBV28
D gene: -
J gene: TRBJ1-3
clone size: -
CDR3 DNA: TGTGCCAGCAGTTCCTGGGTTACAGGGTACCTCTTCTCTGGAAACACCATATATTTT
CDR3 protein: CASSSWVTGYLFSGNTIYF

V gene: TRBV3-1/TRBV3-2
D gene: TRBD1
J gene: TRBJ1-2
clone size: -
CDR3 DNA: TGTGCCAGCAGCCAGGACAGGGACTATGGCTACACCTTC
CDR3 protein: CASSQDRDYGYTF

V gene: TRBV9
D gene: TRBD1
J gene: TRBJ1-5
clone size: -
CDR3 DNA: TGTGCCAGCAGTTTTGGACAGGATCAGCCCCAGCATTTT
CDR3 protein: CASSFGQDQPQHF

V gene: TRBV9
D gene: TRBD1
J gene: TRBJ1-1
clone size: -
CDR3 DNA: TGTGCCAGCAGCGACCAATCGACAGGGGGCTTGACTGCTTTCTTT
CDR3 protein: CASSDQSTGGLTAFF

V gene: TRBV7-2
D gene: -
J gene: TRBJ2-3
clone size: -
CDR3 DNA: TGTGCCAGCAGCTTATTACAGGGAAGGTCAGATACGCAGTATTTT
CDR3 protein: CASSLLQGRSDTQYF

V gene: TRBV29-1
D gene: -
J gene: TRBJ1-1
clone size: -
CDR3 DNA: TGCAGCGTTGTACGAAGGGGGTCGGACAGCAGTGAAGCTTTCTTT
CDR3 protein: CSVVRRGSDSSEAFF

V gene: TRBV19
D gene: -
J gene: TRBJ2-7
clone size: -
CDR3 DNA: TGTGCCAGTAGTATAGAGGGCAGGGCCTCCGAGCAGTACTTC
CDR3 protein: CASSIEGRASEQYF

V gene: TRBV18
D gene: -
J gene: TRBJ2-1
clone size: once
CDR3 DNA: TGTGCCAGCTCACTCGCCCCGGGATCCGCCGATGAGCAGTTCTTC
CDR3 protein: CASSLAPGSADEQFF

V gene: TRBV24-1
D gene: -
J gene: TRBJ2-2
clone size: -
CDR3 DNA: TGTGCCACCAGTGTCGGACAGTCCACCGGGGAGCTGTTTTTT
CDR3 protein: CATSVGQSTGELFF

V gene: TRBV10-1
D gene: TRBD1
J gene: TRBJ1-5
clone size: -
CDR3 DNA: TGCGCCAGCAGTGACGCGCAGGGAGGGACAGGGAGTCAGCCCCAGCATTTT
CDR3 protein: CASSDAQGGTGSQPQHF